The 25 T cell receptor beta chains below were found in one sample sequenced in a study of shared clonotypes between healthy human individuals. The protocol was immunoSEQ multiplex PCR, while the TCRdb copy is restricted to in-frame clones and leaves out a portion. The table lists about 380,000 clones, around 96% of them singletons. The material sequenced was memory CD8+ T cells sorted from blood. The subset is: CD45RO+ cells pooled with CCR7-negative TemRA cells. Every receptor here comes from a man aged 30 to 39 in good health.

Of note for this clone: Other DNA sequences in this sample translate to the same CDR3. The chain is built from TRBV6-5 and TRBJ1-4; D ambiguous. V lost 0 bases and J lost 0, with 2 bases in between. In germline, CDR1 is MNHEY, CDR2 SVGAGI. CDR3 length equals 14 residues. Here the CDR3 reads CASSYSATNEKLFF. The CDR3 DNA reads as TGTGCCAGCAGTTACTCTGCAACTAATGAAAAACTGTTTTTT.

V and J are TRBV4-1 and TRBJ1-4; D not certain. The germline gives CDR1 MGHRA, CDR2 YSYEKL. The CDR3 sequence is 16 residues long. V shed 0 bases and J shed 0 bases, with 8 bases lying between them. The CDR3, as DNA: TGCGCCAGCAGCCAAGATCGTTTAGCAACTAATGAAAAACTGTTTTTT. Protein sequence: CASSQDRLATNEKLFF.

Regarding this clone: Other DNA variants within this sample encode the same CDR3. The J gene is TRBJ2-7, the V gene TRBV6-5; 8 bases align to TRBD2. This CDR3 is built from 15 residues. Trimming took 0 bases from V and 0 from J; bases not matched to a gene: 1. Per germline, CDR1 MNHEY and CDR2 SVGAGI. Here the CDR3 DNA reads TGTGCCAGCAGTTACTCCAGCGGGAGCTCCTACGAGCAGTACTTC. Encoded protein: CASSYSSGSSYEQYF.

This clone was seen only once. This chain joins TRBV27 and TRBJ2-3; D not certain. The CDR3 is 14 amino acids. The germline V gene encodes CDR1 MNHEY and CDR2 SMNVEV (reference sequence). Trimming shortened V by 6 bases and J by 2 bases, and 12 bases separated the two germline ends. The chain's CDR3 is CASSRIGFTDTQYF. The CDR3 coding sequence is TGTGCCAGCAGCCGTATAGGGTTCACAGATACGCAGTATTTT.

The V and J genes are TRBV5-5 and TRBJ1-1; a possible D gene is TRBD1 (6 bases). Germline-derived CDR1 and CDR2 are SGHKS and YYEKEE (reference sequence). The CDR3 spans 16 residues. V lost 0 bases to trimming and J lost 5 bases, with 17 bases between them. CDR3 DNA: TGTGCCAGCAGCTTGGTAGGCGGCAGGGGAGGGACTGAAGCTTTCTTT. Translation: CASSLVGGRGGTEAFF.

This chain joins TRBV5-6 and TRBJ2-7, with unresolved D. From germline, CDR1 is SGHDT and CDR2 YYEEEE. The CDR3 has 12 residues. Between the trimmed V and J ends, which lost 4 bases and 4 bases, there was a span of 9 bases. Here the CDR3 DNA reads TGTGCCAGCAGCGCTCAAGCTTACGAGCAGTACTTC. Amino acids: CASSAQAYEQYF.

This chain joins TRBV6-5 and TRBJ1-3, with D maybe TRBD1 (5 bases). The CDR3 has 14 amino acids. V dropped 6 bases and J dropped 2 bases, with 11 bases sitting between them. Per the germline V gene, CDR1 is MNHEY and CDR2 is SVGAGI. CDR3 sequence: CASRTSGAGNTIYF. The CDR3, as DNA: TGTGCCAGCAGAACCTCGGGGGCTGGAAACACCATATATTTT.

V gene TRBV7-2 combines with J gene TRBJ2-1; TRBD2 matches at 10 bases. The CDR3 totals 16 residues. Per germline, CDR1 SGHTA and CDR2 FQGNSA. V gave up 6 bases and J gave up 7 bases; unmatched junction bases: 12. This CDR3 is CASREYHSGRRNEQFF. In DNA form, the CDR3 reads TGTGCCAGCAGAGAGTACCATAGCGGGAGGAGAAATGAGCAGTTCTTC.

The CDR3 DNA is TGTGCCAGCAGGGTGAGCGGGAGTGGGGCCTACGAGCAGTACTTC. It is translated as CASRVSGSGAYEQYF. The chain has TRBV27 and TRBJ2-7; 8 nucleotides line up with TRBD2. Germline values: CDR1 MNHEY, CDR2 SMNVEV (reference sequence). This CDR3 is built from 15 residues. Trimming took 6 bases from V and 2 from J; bases not matched to a gene: 9.

The chain employs TRBV9 and TRBJ2-7; 9 bases align to TRBD1. In germline, CDR1 is SGDLS, CDR2 YYNGEE. With 0 bases clipped from V and 4 bases from J, the junction kept 5 bases outside the gene matches. This CDR3 has 15 residues. DNA for the CDR3: TGTGCCAGCAGCGTAGCTTGGGACAGGGATTACGAGCAGTACTTC. This sequence encodes CASSVAWDRDYEQYF. Filled out from reference TRBV9 and TRBJ2-7, the complete variable domain reads DSGVTQTPKHLITATGQRVTLRCSPRSGDLSVYWYQQSLDQGLQFLIQYYNGEERAKGNILERFSAQQFPDLHSELNLSSLELGDSALYFCASSVAWDRDYEQYFGPGTRLTVT.

The chain joins TRBV30 to TRBJ1-2; D not certain. V lost 0 bases, J lost 6 bases, and 14 bases lay in between. Germline V CDR1 and CDR2: GTSNPN, SVGIG (reference sequence). The CDR3 runs 14 residues. CDR3 sequence: CAWSVLGSWDGYTF. The DNA for the CDR3 is TGTGCCTGGAGTGTATTAGGGAGTTGGGATGGCTACACCTTC.

The chain carries TRBV5-6 and TRBJ2-1, with a tentative D call TRBD2 (5 bases). Per germline, CDR1 SGHDT and CDR2 YYEEEE. Trimming removed 1 base at V and 0 bases at J, with 14 bases between. This CDR3 is built from 17 residues. The CDR3 loop reads CASSLHAGVSSYNEQFF. CDR3 nucleotides: TGTGCCAGCAGCTTGCATGCGGGTGTTTCCTCCTACAATGAGCAGTTCTTC.

This clone came up once. The chain uses TRBV28 and TRBJ2-1, with D uncertain. The CDR3 has 13 residues. Germline CDR1 and CDR2: MDHEN and SYDVKM. Trimming took off 5 bases at V and 9 bases at J, with 14 bases between the two ends. The CDR3 sequence: CASSPKRPGEQFF. In DNA, the CDR3 is TGTGCCAGCAGTCCGAAAAGACCCGGTGAGCAGTTCTTC.

V is TRBV30 and J is TRBJ2-5; no firm D call. Trimming pared 0 bases from V and 5 bases from J, leaving 7 bases between. The germline V gene encodes CDR1 GTSNPN and CDR2 SVGIG (reference sequence). The CDR3 runs 12 residues. The CDR3: CAWSVLAETQYF. The CDR3 region has the DNA TGTGCCTGGAGTGTTTTGGCCGAGACCCAGTACTTC.

The rearrangement uses TRBV7-9 and TRBJ2-7; 7 bases fit TRBD1. CDR1 SEHNR and CDR2 FQNEAQ come from the germline V gene (reference sequence). The V gene end was trimmed by 5 bases and the J gene end by 2 bases; junction bases not matched to a gene: 6. This CDR3 contains 14 residues. The CDR3 nucleotides read TGTGCCAGCAGCAGACCGGGACAGCCCTACGAGCAGTACTTC. It translates to CASSRPGQPYEQYF.

The V and J genes are TRBV7-9 and TRBJ1-1; D gene unclear. V lost 1 base to trimming and J lost 2 bases, with 8 bases between them. Germline values: CDR1 SEHNR, CDR2 FQNEAQ (reference sequence). The CDR3 loop spans 14 amino acids. The chain's CDR3 is CASSLDGLNTEAFF. In DNA form, the CDR3 reads TGTGCCAGCAGCTTAGACGGCCTAAACACTGAAGCTTTCTTT.

This sequence joins TRBV7-9 and TRBJ1-2; TRBD1 is a possible D gene (5 bases). The CDR3 contains 17 residues. Germline V lookup: CDR1 SEHNR, CDR2 FQNEAQ (reference sequence). Trimming removed 1 base at V and 4 bases at J, with 19 bases between. The CDR3 DNA reads as TGTGCCAGCAGCTTAGTTCAGGGACCCTTTAAGACCTATGGCTACACCTTC. It encodes CASSLVQGPFKTYGYTF.

V and J are TRBV28 and TRBJ1-1, with D perhaps matching TRBD1 (5 bases). The germline gives CDR1 MDHEN, CDR2 SYDVKM. V was cut by 6 bases and J by 4 bases, with 12 bases left in between. The CDR3 contains 13 residues. The CDR3 loop is CASRPGGSTEAFF. For the CDR3, the DNA is TGTGCCAGCAGGCCCGGGGGTAGCACTGAAGCTTTCTTT.

V and J are TRBV6-1 and TRBJ2-7; D unclear. The CDR3 contains 14 residues. V lost 7 bases to trimming and J lost 0 bases, with 13 bases between them. Germline V lookup: CDR1 MNHNS, CDR2 SASEGT. The CDR3: CASTPPRYSYEQYF. In DNA, the CDR3 is TGTGCCAGCACCCCCCCGAGGTACTCCTACGAGCAGTACTTC.

The genes are TRBV28 and TRBJ1-2; D might be TRBD1 (5 bases). The V and J ends lost 2 bases and 5 bases respectively, with 15 bases between them. CDR3 size: 15 residues. Germline V lookup: CDR1 MDHEN, CDR2 SYDVKM. The CDR3 loop reads CASSLNGRGRYGYTF. CDR3 nucleotide sequence: TGTGCCAGCAGTTTAAACGGGAGGGGACGGTATGGCTACACCTTC.

The chain couples TRBV28 to TRBJ1-4, with 7 bases fitting TRBD1. Germline V lookup: CDR1 MDHEN, CDR2 SYDVKM. Trimming at V came to 5 bases and at J to 8 bases, leaving 5 bases not matched to a gene. The CDR3 contains 13 residues. CDR3 nucleotides: TGTGCCAGCAGTCTCCGACAGGGAGAAAAACTGTTTTTT. As protein: CASSLRQGEKLFF.

This chain connects TRBV19 to TRBJ1-5; D remains unclear. With 1 base removed from V and 7 bases from J, the gap between germline ends came to 14 bases. Per the germline V gene, CDR1 is LNHDA and CDR2 is SQIVND (reference sequence). This CDR3 is built from 15 residues. The CDR3 loop is CASSIGQLGRQPQHF. The CDR3 region has the DNA TGTGCCAGTAGTATAGGCCAATTGGGTCGACAGCCCCAGCATTTT. Based on the CDR3 plus reference TRBV19 and TRBJ1-5, the full variable domain is DGGITQSPKYLFRKEGQNVTLSCEQNLNHDAMYWYRQDPGQGLRLIYYSQIVNDFQKGDIAEGYSVSREKKESFPLTVTSAQKNPTAFYLCASSIGQLGRQPQHFGDGTRLSIL.

The rearrangement uses TRBV5-4 and TRBJ1-1; 7 bases align to TRBD1. CDR1 and CDR2 from the germline V gene are SGHNT and YYREEE (reference sequence). The CDR3 has 12 residues. Trimming cost V 5 bases and J 7 bases; bases outside gene matches: 5. For the CDR3, the DNA is TGTGCCAGCAGTCGGACAGGTCGTGAAGCTTTCTTT. It is translated as CASSRTGREAFF.

This chain uses TRBV18 with TRBJ1-3; D not certain. The CDR3 runs 14 residues. Trimming left V 2 bases short and J 0 bases short, with 5 bases between. CDR1 is KGHSH and CDR2 is LQKENI in the germline V gene. In DNA, the CDR3 is TGTGCCAGCTCACCATACAGCTCTGGAAACACCATATATTTT. Amino acid sequence: CASSPYSSGNTIYF.

This clone was detected once. Here the CDR3 DNA reads TGCGCCAGCCGTGACAGGGATAATTCACCCCTCCACTTT. Translating gives CASRDRDNSPLHF. This chain connects TRBV5-1 to TRBJ1-6, with 7 bases lining up with TRBD1. This CDR3 comprises 13 residues. Germline V gene lookup returns CDR1 SGHRS and CDR2 YFSETQ. V shed 7 bases, J shed 5 bases, and the junction held 3 bases outside the gene matches.